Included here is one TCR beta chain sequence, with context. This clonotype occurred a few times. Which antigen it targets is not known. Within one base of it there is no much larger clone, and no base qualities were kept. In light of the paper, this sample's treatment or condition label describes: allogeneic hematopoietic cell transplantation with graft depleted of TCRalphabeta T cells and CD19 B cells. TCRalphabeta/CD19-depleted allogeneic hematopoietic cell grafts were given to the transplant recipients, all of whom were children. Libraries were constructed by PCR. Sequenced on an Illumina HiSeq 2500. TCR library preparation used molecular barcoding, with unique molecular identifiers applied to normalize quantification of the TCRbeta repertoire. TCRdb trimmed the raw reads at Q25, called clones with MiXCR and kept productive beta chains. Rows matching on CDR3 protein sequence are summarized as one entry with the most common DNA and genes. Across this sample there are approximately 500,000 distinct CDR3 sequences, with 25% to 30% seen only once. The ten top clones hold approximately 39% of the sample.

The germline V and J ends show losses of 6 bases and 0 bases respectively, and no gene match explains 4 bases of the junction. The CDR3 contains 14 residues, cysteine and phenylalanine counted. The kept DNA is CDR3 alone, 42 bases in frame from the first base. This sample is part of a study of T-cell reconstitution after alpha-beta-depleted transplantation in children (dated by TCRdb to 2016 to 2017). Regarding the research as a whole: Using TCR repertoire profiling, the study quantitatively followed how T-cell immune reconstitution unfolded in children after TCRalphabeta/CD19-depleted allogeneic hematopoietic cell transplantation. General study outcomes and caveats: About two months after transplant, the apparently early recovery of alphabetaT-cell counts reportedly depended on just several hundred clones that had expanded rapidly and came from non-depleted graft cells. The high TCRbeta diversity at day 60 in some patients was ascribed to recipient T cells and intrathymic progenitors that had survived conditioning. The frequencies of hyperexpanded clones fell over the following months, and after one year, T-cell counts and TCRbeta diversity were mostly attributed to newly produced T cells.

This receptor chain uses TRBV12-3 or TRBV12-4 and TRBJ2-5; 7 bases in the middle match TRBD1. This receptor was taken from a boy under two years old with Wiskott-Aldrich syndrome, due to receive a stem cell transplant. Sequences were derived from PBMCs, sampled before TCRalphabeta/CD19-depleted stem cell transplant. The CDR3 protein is CASSRDSYQETQYF. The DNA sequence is TGTGCCAGCAGCCGGGACAGCTACCAAGAGACCCAGTACTTC.